This T cell receptor (beta chain) is from a study of T cells in Graves' hyperthyroidism and ophthalmopathy. General study findings and limits: Most expanded thyroid clonotypes above 0.001 also appeared in blood.

Per germline, CDR1 LNHNV and CDR2 YYDKDF (reference sequence). The CDR3 sequence is 13 residues long. There were TCR beta CDR3 regions amplified from RNA transcripts. RT-PCR in the first round (using the HTBI primer set) targeted the TCR CDR3. One entry per CDR3 protein, called by TCRdb with MiXCR from the multiplex PCR reads. The sample records around 540,000 distinct CDR3 sequences, roughly 46% being singletons. Uncontrolled infection, other autoimmune disease, pregnancy or lactation disqualified patients from enrolment. Note on this clonotype: Its target is unknown. This may be a read error: a much more frequent sequence differs by one nucleotide.

J is TRBJ2-7 and V is TRBV15; D gene uncertain. The TCR originated in a woman younger than 35 with Graves' hyperthyroidism. Sequencing input: peripheral blood or thyroid tissue (not recorded which). The CDR3 protein is CATGRARFYEQYF. The CDR3 bases are TGTGCCACCGGCAGAGCCCGTTTTTACGAGCAGTACTTC.